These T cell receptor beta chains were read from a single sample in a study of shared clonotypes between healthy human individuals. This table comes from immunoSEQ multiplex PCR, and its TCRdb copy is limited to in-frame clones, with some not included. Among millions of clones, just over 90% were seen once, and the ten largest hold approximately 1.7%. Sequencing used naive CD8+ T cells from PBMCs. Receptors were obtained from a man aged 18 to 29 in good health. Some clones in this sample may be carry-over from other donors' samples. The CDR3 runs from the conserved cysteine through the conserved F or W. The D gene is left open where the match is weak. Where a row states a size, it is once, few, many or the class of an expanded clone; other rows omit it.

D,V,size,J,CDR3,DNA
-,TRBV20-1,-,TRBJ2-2,CSARVGGELFF,TGCAGTGCTAGAGTTGGCGGGGAGCTGTTTTTT
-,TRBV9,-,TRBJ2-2,CASSARPAPGELFF,TGTGCCAGCAGCGCCAGGCCGGCCCCGGGGGAGCTGTTTTTT
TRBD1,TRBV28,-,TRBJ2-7,CASSLLGTGSYEQYF,TGTGCCAGCAGTTTATTGGGGACAGGCTCCTACGAGCAGTACTTC
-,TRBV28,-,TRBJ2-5,CASSLISSRRETQYF,TGTGCCAGCAGTCTGATCTCCTCCCGCCGGGAGACCCAGTACTTC
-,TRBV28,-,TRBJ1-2,CASRGRFYGYTF,TGTGCCAGCAGGGGACGCTTCTATGGCTACACCTTC
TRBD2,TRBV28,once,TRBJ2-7,CASSSIPGLAYEQYF,TGTGCCAGCAGTTCCATCCCGGGACTAGCCTACGAGCAGTACTTC
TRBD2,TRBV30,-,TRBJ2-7,CAWSVIAGAREQYF,TGTGCCTGGAGTGTAATCGCGGGAGCCCGCGAGCAGTACTTC
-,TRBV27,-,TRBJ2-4,CASSFQGPKNIQYF,TGTGCCAGCAGTTTTCAGGGCCCCAAAAACATTCAGTACTTC
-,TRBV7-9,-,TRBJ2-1,CASSLGGEQFF,TGTGCCAGCAGCTTAGGTGGCGAGCAGTTCTTC
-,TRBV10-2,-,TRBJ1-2,CASSEDPDGQLYGYTF,TGCGCCAGCAGTGAGGATCCAGACGGTCAGCTCTATGGCTACACCTTC
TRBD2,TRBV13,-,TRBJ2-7,CASSLLSGRREGLAYEQYF,TGTGCCAGCAGCTTACTGTCAGGTAGGCGGGAGGGCCTTGCGTACGAGCAGTACTTC
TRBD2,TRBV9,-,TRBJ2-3,CASSVGGTTMGDTQYF,TGTGCCAGCAGCGTTGGTGGGACTACAATGGGCGATACGCAGTATTTT
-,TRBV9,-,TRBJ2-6,CASSPSNSGANVLTF,TGTGCCAGCAGCCCCAGCAACTCTGGGGCCAACGTCCTGACTTTC
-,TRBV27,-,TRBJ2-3,CASAWLTLLDTQYF,TGTGCCAGTGCCTGGCTAACCCTCCTAGATACGCAGTATTTT
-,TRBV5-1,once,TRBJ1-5,CASSLRPGRFYQPQHF,TGCGCCAGCAGCTTGAGGCCAGGTAGGTTCTATCAGCCCCAGCATTTT
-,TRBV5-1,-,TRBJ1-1,CASSQGPEAFF,TGCGCCAGCAGCCAGGGACCTGAAGCTTTCTTT
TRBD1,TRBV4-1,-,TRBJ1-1,CASSQKTREGAVTEAFF,TGCGCCAGCAGCCAAAAAACTCGCGAGGGGGCGGTAACTGAAGCTTTCTTT
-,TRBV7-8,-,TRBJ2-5,CASSLASGVGRSETQYF,TGTGCCAGCAGCTTAGCCTCGGGTGTGGGGAGATCAGAGACCCAGTACTTC
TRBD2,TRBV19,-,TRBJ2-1,CASSTSGQLEQFF,TGTGCCAGTAGTACTAGCGGGCAGCTTGAGCAGTTCTTC
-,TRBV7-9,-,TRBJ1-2,CASSLAGDPPDYGYTF,TGTGCCAGCAGCTTAGCGGGGGACCCCCCCGACTATGGCTACACCTTC
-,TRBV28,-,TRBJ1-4,CASSSRGSSEKLFF,TGTGCCAGCAGTTCCAGGGGCTCTAGCGAAAAACTGTTTTTT
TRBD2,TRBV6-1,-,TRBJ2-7,CASRGLAGSEQYF,TGTGCCAGCAGGGGACTAGCGGGAAGCGAGCAGTACTTC
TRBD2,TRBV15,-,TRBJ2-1,CATSPGGGDEQFF,TGTGCCACCAGCCCCGGGGGGGGCGATGAGCAGTTCTTC
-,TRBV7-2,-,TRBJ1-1,CASTIPGQLNTEAFF,TGTGCCAGCACCATACCGGGGCAGTTGAACACTGAAGCTTTCTTT
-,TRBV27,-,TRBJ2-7,CASSFHPSYEQYF,TGTGCCAGCAGTTTTCACCCATCCTACGAGCAGTACTTC
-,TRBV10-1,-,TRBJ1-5,CASSESRNQPQHF,TGCGCCAGCAGTGAAAGCAGGAATCAGCCCCAGCATTTT
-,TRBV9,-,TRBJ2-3,CASSPSDRTDTQYF,TGTGCCAGCAGCCCGTCGGACCGAACAGATACGCAGTATTTT
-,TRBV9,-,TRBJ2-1,CASSPGVSPSEQFF,TGTGCCAGCAGCCCAGGCGTCAGCCCGAGTGAGCAGTTCTTC
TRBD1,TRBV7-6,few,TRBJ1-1,CASSLVSTGENTEAFF,TGTGCCAGCAGCTTAGTATCCACAGGGGAGAACACTGAAGCTTTCTTT
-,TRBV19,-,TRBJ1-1,CASSWPNTEAFF,TGTGCCAGTAGTTGGCCGAACACTGAAGCTTTCTTT
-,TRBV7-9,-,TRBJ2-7,CASSSRAPSQRYEQYF,TGTGCCAGCAGCAGCCGGGCCCCGTCGCAAAGATACGAGCAGTACTTC